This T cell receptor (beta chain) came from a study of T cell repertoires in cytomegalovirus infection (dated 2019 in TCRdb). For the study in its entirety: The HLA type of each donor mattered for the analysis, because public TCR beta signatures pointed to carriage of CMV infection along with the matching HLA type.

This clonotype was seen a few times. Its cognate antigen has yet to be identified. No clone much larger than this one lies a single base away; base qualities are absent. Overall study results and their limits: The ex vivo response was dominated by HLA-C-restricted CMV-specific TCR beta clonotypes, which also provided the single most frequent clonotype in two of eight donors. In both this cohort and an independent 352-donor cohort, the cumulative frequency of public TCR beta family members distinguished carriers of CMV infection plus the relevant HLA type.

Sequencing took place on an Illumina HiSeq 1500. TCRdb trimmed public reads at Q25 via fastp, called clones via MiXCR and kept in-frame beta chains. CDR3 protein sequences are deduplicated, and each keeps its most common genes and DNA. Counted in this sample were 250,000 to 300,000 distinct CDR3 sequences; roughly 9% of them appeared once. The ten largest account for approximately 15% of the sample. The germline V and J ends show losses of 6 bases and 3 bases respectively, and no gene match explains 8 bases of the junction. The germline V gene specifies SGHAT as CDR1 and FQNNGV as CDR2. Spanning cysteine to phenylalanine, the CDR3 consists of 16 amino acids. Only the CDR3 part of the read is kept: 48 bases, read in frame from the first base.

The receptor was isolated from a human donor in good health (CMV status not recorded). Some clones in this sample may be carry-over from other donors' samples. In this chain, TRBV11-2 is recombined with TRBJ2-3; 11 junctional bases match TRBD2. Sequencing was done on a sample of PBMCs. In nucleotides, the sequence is TGTGCCAGCAGAATCGTAGCGGGGGGGCCGACAGATACGCAGTATTTT. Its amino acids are CASRIVAGGPTDTQYF. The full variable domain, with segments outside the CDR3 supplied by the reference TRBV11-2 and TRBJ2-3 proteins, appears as EAGVAQSPRYKIIEKRQSVAFWCNPISGHATLYWYQQILGQGPKLLIQFQNNGVVDDSQLPKDRFSAERLKGVDSTLKIQPAKLEDSAVYLCASRIVAGGPTDTQYFGPGTRLTVL.